This T cell receptor (beta chain) was identified during a study of post-analysis software for immune sequencing data. Looking at the study overall: Both relapsing-remitting and secondary progressive multiple sclerosis featured among the disease courses, as did progressive-relapsing multiple sclerosis.

Notes on the study in general: When patients were compared with controls, about 5 TRBV segments were more frequent, TRBV5-6, TRBV5-1 and TRBV20-1 among them.

The V gene lost 5 bases and the J gene lost 7 bases, with 14 bases spanning the gap. CDR3 length: 14 residues. Germline CDR1 ENHRY, CDR2 SYGVKD. Prepared TCR beta cDNA libraries contained unique molecular identifiers. From the PCR reads, TCRdb called clonotypes with MiXCR, one entry per CDR3 protein. The table records 700,000 to 800,000 distinct CDR3 sequences, approximately 30% of them present only once. This clonotype was counted between two and nine times. What it binds is unknown. Material: blood. This TCR came from a girl under 18 with multiple sclerosis. This chain connects TRBV10-3 to TRBJ1-4; TRBD1 might be the D (5 bases). CDR3 sequence reads: CAISPLRDGEKLFF. The CDR3 nucleotides read TGTGCCATCAGTCCGCTCCGGGACGGTGAAAAACTGTTTTTT.